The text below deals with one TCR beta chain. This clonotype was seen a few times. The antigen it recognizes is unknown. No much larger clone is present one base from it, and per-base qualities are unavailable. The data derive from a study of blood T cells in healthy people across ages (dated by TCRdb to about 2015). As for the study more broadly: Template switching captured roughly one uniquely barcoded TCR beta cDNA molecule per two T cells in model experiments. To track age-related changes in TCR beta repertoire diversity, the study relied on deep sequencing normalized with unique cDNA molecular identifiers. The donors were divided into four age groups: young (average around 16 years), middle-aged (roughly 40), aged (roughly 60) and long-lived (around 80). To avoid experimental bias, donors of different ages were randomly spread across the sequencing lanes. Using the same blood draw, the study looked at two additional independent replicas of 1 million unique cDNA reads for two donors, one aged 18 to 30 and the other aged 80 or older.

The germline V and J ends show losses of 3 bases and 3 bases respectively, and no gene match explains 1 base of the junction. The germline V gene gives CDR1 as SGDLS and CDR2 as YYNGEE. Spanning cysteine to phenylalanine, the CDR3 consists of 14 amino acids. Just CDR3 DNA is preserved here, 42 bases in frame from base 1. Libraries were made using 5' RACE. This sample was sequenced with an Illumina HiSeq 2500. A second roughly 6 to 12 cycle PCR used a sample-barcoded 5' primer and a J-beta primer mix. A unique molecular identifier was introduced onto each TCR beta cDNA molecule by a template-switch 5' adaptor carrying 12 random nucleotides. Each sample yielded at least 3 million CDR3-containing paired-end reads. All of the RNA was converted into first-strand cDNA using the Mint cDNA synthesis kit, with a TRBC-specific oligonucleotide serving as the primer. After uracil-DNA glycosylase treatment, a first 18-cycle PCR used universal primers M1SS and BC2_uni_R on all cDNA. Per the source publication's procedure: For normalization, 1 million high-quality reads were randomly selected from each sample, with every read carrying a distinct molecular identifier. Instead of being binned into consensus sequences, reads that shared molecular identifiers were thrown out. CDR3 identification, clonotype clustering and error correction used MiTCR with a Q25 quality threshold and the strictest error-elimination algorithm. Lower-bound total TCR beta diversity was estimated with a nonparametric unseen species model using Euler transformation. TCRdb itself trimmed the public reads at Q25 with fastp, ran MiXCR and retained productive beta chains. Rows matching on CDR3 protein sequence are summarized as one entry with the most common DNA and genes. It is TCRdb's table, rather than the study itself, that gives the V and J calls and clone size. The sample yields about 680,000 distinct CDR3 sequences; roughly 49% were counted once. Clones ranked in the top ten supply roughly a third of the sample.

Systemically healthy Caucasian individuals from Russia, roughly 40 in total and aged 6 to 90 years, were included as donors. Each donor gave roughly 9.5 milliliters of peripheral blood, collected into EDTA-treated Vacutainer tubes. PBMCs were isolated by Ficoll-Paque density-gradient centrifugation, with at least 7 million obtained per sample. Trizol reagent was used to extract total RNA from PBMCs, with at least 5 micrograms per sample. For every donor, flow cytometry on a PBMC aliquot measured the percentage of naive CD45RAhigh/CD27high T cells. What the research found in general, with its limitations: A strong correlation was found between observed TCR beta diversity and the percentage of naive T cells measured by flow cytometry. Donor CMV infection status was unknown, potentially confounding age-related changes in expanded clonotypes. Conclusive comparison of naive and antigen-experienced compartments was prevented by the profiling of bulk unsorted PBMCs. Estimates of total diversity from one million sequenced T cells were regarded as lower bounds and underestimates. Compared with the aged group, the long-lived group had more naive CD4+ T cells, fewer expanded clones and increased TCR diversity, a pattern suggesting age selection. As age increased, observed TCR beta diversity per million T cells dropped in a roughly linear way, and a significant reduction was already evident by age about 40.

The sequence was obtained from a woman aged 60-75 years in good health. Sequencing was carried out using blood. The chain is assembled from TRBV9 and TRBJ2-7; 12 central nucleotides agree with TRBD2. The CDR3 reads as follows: CASSGTSGNYEQYF. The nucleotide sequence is TGTGCCAGCAGCGGGACTAGCGGGAACTACGAGCAGTACTTC.